Detailed here is one TCR beta chain. Antigen: not known. Vbeta (60) and Jbeta (13) primers were used in the PCR. Measured with immunoSEQ multiplex PCR; TCRdb has only the in-frame clones, and not every one. The sample consists of over 95,000 clones, roughly three quarters of them appearing once. The data belong to a study of cytomegalovirus exposure and HLA in healthy donors. Study overall: Early released data comprised 80 million or so unique TCRs from HLA-typed donors. Overall study findings and caveats: Later analysis suggested most CMV-associated TCR beta chains were HLA-restricted. The classifier reportedly diagnosed cytomegalovirus status with high sensitivity and specificity. The productive fraction for most TCR beta V segments was about 87% or about 30% in an earlier analysis.

V was shortened by 2 bases and J by 1 base, with 9 bases between the two germline ends. The CDR3 covers 14 residues. Germline-derived CDR1 and CDR2 are SGHNT and YYREEE (reference sequence). The TCR originated in a woman between 40 and 55 years old in good health and CMV-seropositive. Specimen: PBMCs. The V call is TRBV5-4, the J call TRBJ1-1, with unresolved D. CDR3 loop: CASSLPVPNTEAFF. The CDR3 bases are TGTGCCAGCAGCTTACCAGTGCCGAACACTGAAGCTTTCTTT. The full variable domain, with the rest looked up from reference TRBV5-4 and TRBJ1-1, is ETGVTQSPTHLIKTRGQQVTLRCSSQSGHNTVSWYQQALGQGPQFIFQYYREEENGRGNFPPRFSGLQFPNYSSELNVNALELDDSALYLCASSLPVPNTEAFFGQGTRLTVV.